This T cell receptor beta chain is from a study of T cell repertoires in cytomegalovirus infection. Germline CDR1 and CDR2: SGHVS and FNYEAQ. With 0 bases removed from V and 7 bases from J, the gap between germline ends came to 18 bases. The CDR3 runs 16 residues. The study, taken as a whole, reports: Carriage of CMV together with the relevant HLA was identifiable through cumulative public TCR beta family frequency. Within the response measured ex vivo, HLA-C-restricted CMV-specific TCR beta clonotypes were dominant.

TCRdb processed the reads anew with MiXCR; each CDR3 protein has one entry. The sample includes fewer than 550,000 distinct CDR3 sequences, 11% of them seen just once. This clonotype showed up many times. The antigen is not known. Sequencing was performed on PBMCs. The chain uses TRBV7-6 and TRBJ1-2; the D is unclear. The sequence came from a human donor in good health (CMV status not recorded). Some clones in this sample may be carry-over from other donors' samples. The CDR3 DNA reads TGTGCCAGCAGCTTAGCGCGATTAGGTTCCCGTCGTGGCTACACCTTC. It translates to CASSLARLGSRRGYTF.